These 26 T cell receptor beta chains were all obtained from the same sample, sequenced in a study of cytomegalovirus exposure and HLA in healthy donors. The PCR ran on 60 Vbeta and 13 Jbeta primers. TCRdb keeps only in-frame clones here, not all; method: immunoSEQ multiplex PCR. The table shows 110,000 to 150,000 clones, with roughly 84% occurring only once. The sequencing input was PBMCs. The receptors shown here come from a boy aged 2 to 10 in good health and CMV-seronegative.

V usage is TRBV7-9 and J usage is TRBJ1-2; possible D gene TRBD1, 5 bases. From germline, CDR1 is SEHNR and CDR2 FQNEAQ (reference sequence). This CDR3 comprises 15 residues. The V gene lost 4 bases and the J gene lost 4 bases, with 16 bases spanning the gap. The CDR3 sequence is CASSWQGQDIYGYTF. The CDR3, as DNA: TGTGCCAGCAGCTGGCAGGGTCAAGACATCTATGGCTACACCTTC.

The V gene is TRBV7-9, the J gene TRBJ2-7; D gene unclear. Trimming pared 3 bases from V and 5 bases from J, leaving 14 bases between. The germline V gene encodes CDR1 SEHNR and CDR2 FQNEAQ (reference sequence). This CDR3 contains 14 residues. The CDR3 spells CASSFGTDGDEQYF. In DNA, the CDR3 is TGTGCCAGCAGCTTCGGAACAGACGGTGACGAGCAGTACTTC. Combining the CDR3 with reference TRBV7-9 and TRBJ2-7 gives the whole variable domain DTGVSQNPRHKITKRGQNVTFRCDPISEHNRLYWYRQTLGQGPEFLTYFQNEAQLEKSRLLSDRFSAERPKGSFSTLEIQRTEQGDSAMYLCASSFGTDGDEQYFGPGTRLTVT.

The CDR3, as DNA: TGTGCCAGCAGCCGTTATTTGGAGGGTTCCCGCACCGGGGAGCTGTTTTTT. Translating gives CASSRYLEGSRTGELFF. The V and J genes are TRBV11-2 and TRBJ2-2, with D possibly TRBD2 on 6 matching bases. Trimming took off 5 bases at V and 4 bases at J, with 20 bases between the two ends. The length of the CDR3 is 17 residues. The germline V gene has CDR1 SGHAT and CDR2 FQNNGV.

The chain recombines TRBV9 with TRBJ2-6; D is perhaps TRBD1 (6 bases). The CDR3 extends over 18 amino acids. Germline values: CDR1 SGDLS, CDR2 YYNGEE. The V gene lost 0 bases and the J gene lost 4 bases, with 17 bases spanning the gap. The CDR3 DNA reads TGTGCCAGCAGCGTAGCGGAGAACCAGGGGTCCGGGGCCAACGTCCTGACTTTC. Amino acid sequence: CASSVAENQGSGANVLTF.

This clone appeared a few times. J is TRBJ2-7 and V is TRBV9; D remains ambiguous. V was pared by 0 bases and J by 5 bases, with 12 bases between. The CDR3 totals 14 residues. From germline, CDR1 is SGDLS and CDR2 YYNGEE. CDR3 nucleotides: TGTGCCAGCAGCGTAGGCGGAGTTTATGACGAGCAGTACTTC. Amino acid sequence: CASSVGGVYDEQYF. The full variable domain, rest sourced from reference TRBV9 and TRBJ2-7, is DSGVTQTPKHLITATGQRVTLRCSPRSGDLSVYWYQQSLDQGLQFLIQYYNGEERAKGNILERFSAQQFPDLHSELNLSSLELGDSALYFCASSVGGVYDEQYFGPGTRLTVT.

This chain uses TRBV4-1 with TRBJ2-7; 11 nucleotides match TRBD2. Germline CDR1 is MGHRA and CDR2 is YSYEKL. The CDR3 totals 15 residues. V shed 4 bases, J shed 4 bases, and the junction held 6 bases outside the gene matches. DNA of the CDR3: TGCGCCAGCAGCCCCACAACTAGCGGGAGTTACGAGCAGTACTTC. Protein sequence: CASSPTTSGSYEQYF.

The chain has TRBV2 and TRBJ1-3, with TRBD1 as a possible D gene (6 bases). CDR1 and CDR2 (germline): SNHLY, FYNNEI. Trimming took 7 bases from V and 0 from J, leaving 13 bases between them. This CDR3 is built from 15 residues. CDR3 nucleotide sequence: TGTGCCAGCACTACTACAGGGCTCTCTGGAAACACCATATATTTT. Its translation is CASTTTGLSGNTIYF.

V is TRBV7-2 and J is TRBJ2-7; 9 bases align to TRBD1. CDR3 length equals 16 residues. J gave up 4 bases and V 4 bases, and 11 bases lay outside the gene matches. Per germline, CDR1 SGHTA and CDR2 FQGNSA. The CDR3 nucleotides read TGTGCCAGCAGCTCGGTCGGTGGGACAGGGCTGTACGAGCAGTACTTC. As protein: CASSSVGGTGLYEQYF.

The genes are TRBV7-7 and TRBJ2-2, with 10 bases aligning to TRBD1. With 2 bases clipped from V and 5 bases from J, the junction kept 8 bases outside the gene matches. The CDR3 has 17 amino acids. Germline lookup yields CDR1 SSHAT and CDR2 FNYEAQ (reference sequence). CDR3 DNA sequence: TGTGCCAGCAGCTTAACAGCCGGGACAGGGGAAACCGGGGAGCTGTTTTTT. The encoded protein is CASSLTAGTGETGELFF.

This clone was counted between two and nine times. The J gene is TRBJ2-2, the V gene TRBV9; D is possibly TRBD2 (5 bases). V dropped 6 bases and J dropped 4 bases, with 7 bases sitting between them. Germline-derived CDR1 and CDR2 are SGDLS and YYNGEE. The CDR3 is 12 residues long. CDR3 in amino acids: CASNSVTGELFF. CDR3 DNA sequence: TGTGCCAGCAATAGCGTCACCGGGGAGCTGTTTTTT.

The chain carries TRBV15 and TRBJ2-6; 7 bases are shared with TRBD1. The V and J ends lost 3 bases and 4 bases, in that order; junction bases with no gene match: 6. Germline values: CDR1 LNHNV, CDR2 YYDKDF (reference sequence). This CDR3 spans 16 amino acids. CDR3 bases: TGTGCCACCAGCAGGGGAGACAGGGACGGGGCCAACGTCCTGACTTTC. Translation: CATSRGDRDGANVLTF.

The rearrangement uses TRBV28 and TRBJ1-3, with 10 bases fitting TRBD1. Germline CDR1 is MDHEN and CDR2 is SYDVKM. The CDR3 runs 17 residues. Losses at the gene ends were 5 bases for V and 4 bases for J; bases not matched to a gene: 11. CDR3 coding DNA: TGTGCCAGCAGTACTAACCGACAGGGGGCAAGAGGAAACACCATATATTTT. Encoded protein: CASSTNRQGARGNTIYF.

The V and J genes are TRBV25-1 and TRBJ2-1, with D perhaps matching TRBD2 (6 bases). Germline CDR1 reads MGHDK; CDR2 reads SYGVNS. Trimming removed 6 bases from V and 0 bases from J, with 6 bases in between. The CDR3 is 13 amino acids. CDR3 sequence (DNA): TGTGCCAGCAGGGGACTCTCCTACAATGAGCAGTTCTTC. This sequence encodes CASRGLSYNEQFF.

The CDR3 DNA reads TGTGCCAGCGAACGCAGGGGAAGAGACACTGAAGCTTTCTTT. Amino acids: CASERRGRDTEAFF. The rearrangement links TRBV13 to TRBJ1-1, with D perhaps TRBD1 (6 bases). Trimming took off 8 bases at V and 3 bases at J, with 16 bases between the two ends. CDR1 and CDR2 from the germline V gene are PRHDT and FYEKMQ (reference sequence). The CDR3 has 14 residues. Combining the CDR3 with reference TRBV13 and TRBJ1-1 gives the whole variable domain AAGVIQSPRHLIKEKRETATLKCYPIPRHDTVYWYQQGPGQDPQFLISFYEKMQSDKGSIPDRFSAQQFSDYHSELNMSSLELGDSALYFCASERRGRDTEAFFGQGTRLTVV.

The chain combines TRBV10-3 with TRBJ1-5, with D possibly TRBD1 on 5 matching bases. Trimming pared 3 bases from V and 4 bases from J, leaving 7 bases between. In germline, CDR1 is ENHRY, CDR2 SYGVKD. The CDR3 extends over 13 amino acids. The CDR3 DNA follows: TGTGCCATCAGTGACGGGGGTAATCAGCCCCAGCATTTT. Translated: CAISDGGNQPQHF.

This sequence joins TRBV6-4 and TRBJ1-2; D remains ambiguous. Germline V gene lookup returns CDR1 MRHNA and CDR2 SNTAGT. V was pared by 4 bases and J by 8 bases, with 14 bases between. The CDR3 runs to 13 residues. CDR3 residues: CASSGANSGGYTF. Here the CDR3 DNA reads TGTGCCAGCAGTGGAGCCAACTCCGGGGGCTACACCTTC.

The chain joins TRBV20-1 to TRBJ1-1; possible D gene TRBD1, 5 bases. From germline, CDR1 is DFQATT and CDR2 SNEGSKA (reference sequence). The CDR3 consists of 10 residues. The CDR3 spells CCRVDTEAFF. CDR3 bases: TGCTGCAGGGTGGACACTGAAGCTTTCTTT.

This rearrangement joins TRBV18 to TRBJ2-7, with TRBD1 as a possible D gene (5 bases). Trimming removed 4 bases at V and 1 base at J, with 20 bases between. This CDR3 region has 17 residues. CDR1 and CDR2 (germline): KGHSH, LQKENI. CDR3 region: CASSLTTGAINSYEQYF. DNA of the CDR3: TGTGCCAGCTCACTTACTACAGGCGCGATTAATTCCTACGAGCAGTACTTC.

This chain uses TRBV7-9 with TRBJ2-6; TRBD1 is a possible D gene (5 bases). V was clipped by 5 bases and J by 1 base, with 18 bases between them. CDR3 size: 18 residues. CDR1 and CDR2 from the germline V gene are SEHNR and FQNEAQ (reference sequence). The CDR3 bases are TGTGCCAGCAGCCCCCGGGTAGGGGCGCTTTCTGGGGCCAACGTCCTGACTTTC. Its translation: CASSPRVGALSGANVLTF.

The CDR3 here is CASSLAGQGNGGAFF. Written as DNA, the CDR3 is TGTGCCAGCAGCTTGGCGGGACAGGGAAACGGCGGAGCTTTCTTT. J is TRBJ1-1 and V is TRBV5-6; 9 bases agree with TRBD1. Germline-derived CDR1 and CDR2 are SGHDT and YYEEEE. With V trimmed by 0 bases and J by 10 bases, 10 bases remained unmatched. This CDR3 has 15 residues.

The genes are TRBV4-3 and TRBJ2-1; perhaps TRBD1 as D (6 bases). This CDR3 has 17 amino acids. CDR1 is LGHNA, CDR2 YSLEER, per germline. Trimming took 0 bases from V and 6 from J, leaving 18 bases between them. The CDR3 reads CASSQESGQGMTNEQFF. CDR3 nucleotide sequence: TGCGCCAGCAGCCAAGAATCAGGTCAGGGGATGACCAATGAGCAGTTCTTC.

The chain carries TRBV7-6 and TRBJ1-4; 7 nucleotides line up with TRBD1. The germline V gene has CDR1 SGHVS and CDR2 FNYEAQ. The CDR3 extends over 17 amino acids. The V and J ends lost 2 bases and 5 bases, in that order; junction bases with no gene match: 11. The CDR3 DNA sequence: TGTGCCAGCAGCTTAAGGTTGCCGGGACAGAGAAATGAAAAACTGTTTTTT. This gives the protein CASSLRLPGQRNEKLFF.

V is TRBV9 and J is TRBJ2-5; D is perhaps TRBD1 (5 bases). The CDR3 runs 18 residues. The V and J ends lost 2 bases and 1 base respectively, with 21 bases between them. Germline CDR1 SGDLS, CDR2 YYNGEE. This chain's CDR3 is CASSVLPDTFLVQETQYF. As DNA, the CDR3 is TGTGCCAGCAGCGTTCTTCCGGACACCTTCCTAGTCCAAGAGACCCAGTACTTC.

The V call is TRBV14, the J call TRBJ1-4, with D unresolved. This CDR3 is built from 16 residues. Trimming stripped 5 bases from V and 0 bases from J, with 13 bases between. Germline CDR1 reads SGHDN; CDR2 reads FVKESK. The CDR3 spells CASSSLRQATNEKLFF. In DNA form, the CDR3 reads TGTGCCAGCAGCTCACTCCGGCAGGCAACTAATGAAAAACTGTTTTTT.

The rearrangement joins TRBV6-1 to TRBJ2-5, with 8 bases fitting TRBD1. The CDR3 is made up of 13 amino acids. Germline loops: CDR1 MNHNS, CDR2 SASEGT. Trimming at V came to 6 bases and at J to 6 bases, leaving 6 bases not matched to a gene. CDR3 nucleotide sequence: TGTGCCAGCAGAGGACAGGGCATGCAGACCCAGTACTTC. Protein sequence: CASRGQGMQTQYF.

The V call is TRBV27, the J call TRBJ1-2; no definite D call. Germline V CDR1 and CDR2: MNHEY, SMNVEV (reference sequence). The CDR3 sequence is 16 residues long. V was pared by 5 bases and J by 8 bases, with 24 bases between. The CDR3 DNA sequence: TGTGCCAGCAGTCCGGGGAGCACCGGGGAGGTAGGAGGCTACACCTTC. Translating gives CASSPGSTGEVGGYTF.